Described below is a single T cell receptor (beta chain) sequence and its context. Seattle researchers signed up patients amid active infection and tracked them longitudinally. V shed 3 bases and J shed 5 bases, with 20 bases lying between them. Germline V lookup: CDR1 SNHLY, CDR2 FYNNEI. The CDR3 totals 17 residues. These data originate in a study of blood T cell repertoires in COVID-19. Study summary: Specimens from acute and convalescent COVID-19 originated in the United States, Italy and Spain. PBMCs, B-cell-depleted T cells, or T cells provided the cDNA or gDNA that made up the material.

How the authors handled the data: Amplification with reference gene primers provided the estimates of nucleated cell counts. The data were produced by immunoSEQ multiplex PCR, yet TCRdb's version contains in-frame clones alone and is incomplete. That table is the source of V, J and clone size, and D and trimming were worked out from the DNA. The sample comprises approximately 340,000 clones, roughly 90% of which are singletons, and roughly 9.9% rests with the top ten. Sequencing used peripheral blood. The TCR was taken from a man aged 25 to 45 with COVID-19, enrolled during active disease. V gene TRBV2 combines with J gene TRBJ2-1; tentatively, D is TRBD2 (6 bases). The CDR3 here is CASSDFPLGLTNNEQFF. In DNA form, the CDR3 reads TGTGCCAGCAGTGACTTTCCCCTGGGACTTACCAACAATGAGCAGTTCTTC.